This T cell receptor (beta chain) came from a study of CD8 T cells in ankylosing spondylitis (dated by TCRdb to about 2017). Regarding the study in general: The study profiled T cell receptor beta repertoires in healthy donors and ankylosing spondylitis patients to find disease-linked TCR variants. The full study cohort was made up of approximately 24 ankylosing spondylitis patients and some 100 healthy donors. Peripheral blood was sampled, and synovial fluid was additionally collected from ankylosing spondylitis patients. General findings and caveats noted by the study authors: Some motif variants had previously been reported in the synovial fluid and blood of reactive arthritis patients, which suggests shared mechanisms of disease initiation. The disease-linked clones had a CD8+ phenotype and were found at relatively low frequencies in peripheral blood. According to the report, matched synovial fluid samples from ankylosing spondylitis patients were significantly enriched for the disease-linked clones. Blood from ankylosing spondylitis patients appeared to be characterized by a TCR beta motif made up of several highly homologous amino acid variants.

Sequenced on an Illumina HiSeq 2500. Quantitative 5'-RACE with molecular barcodes was used to prepare TCR beta libraries. The study's own analysis went as follows. A new computational method, built on a probabilistic model of VDJ rearrangement, was used to identify disease-linked TCR variants. The public sequencing data were trimmed at Q25 with fastp and processed into clonotypes with MiXCR by TCRdb, which kept only in-frame beta chains. All rows with the same CDR3 protein become a single entry with the most common DNA and genes. The V and J calls were not made by the authors but by TCRdb's processing. For this sample there are approximately 350,000 distinct CDR3 sequences; roughly 15% appear just once. The top ten clones comprise around 1% of the sample. The germline V end is reduced by 8 bases and the J end by 6 bases; junction bases left unmatched: 10. The cysteine opens and the phenylalanine closes a CDR3 of 14 amino acids. This entry keeps only the CDR3 DNA: 42 bases, framed from base 1. CDR1 and CDR2, looked up from the germline V gene, are MNHNS and SASEGT.

For this clonotype: Its antigen is still unknown. No per-base quality is available; no much larger clone lies one base away.

The sequenced sample was blood, either unsorted or a sorted T cell fraction (not recorded which). The source is a male donor with ankylosing spondylitis or in good health (not recorded which). The V and J genes are TRBV6-1 and TRBJ2-1, with 7 bases aligning to TRBD2. The CDR3 region has the sequence CASGAGVHGNEQFF. The nucleotides read TGTGCCAGCGGGGCGGGAGTACATGGCAATGAGCAGTTCTTC.